Listed here are 29 T cell receptor beta chains from one sample, sequenced in a study of shared clonotypes between healthy human individuals. TCRdb keeps only in-frame clones here, not all; method: immunoSEQ multiplex PCR. The data hold 470,000 or so clones, with roughly 80% observed a single time. Sample: PBMCs. Receptors originate from a woman aged 40 to 49 in good health. Some clones in this sample may be carry-over from other donors' samples.

As regards this clone: A far larger clone is just one base off, so this is likely a read error. The chain couples TRBV29-1 to TRBJ2-3; the match to TRBD2 covers 7 bases. Germline V lookup: CDR1 SQVTM, CDR2 ANQGSEA. After removal of 2 bases from V and 8 bases from J, the junction contained 10 bases not matched to a gene. The CDR3 covers 14 residues. As DNA, the CDR3 is TGCAGCGTTGAATCTGCGGGACTACAAGGTACGCAGTATTTT. It yields the protein CSVESAGLQGTQYF.

The rearrangement joins TRBV2 to TRBJ2-2, with TRBD2 identical over 10 bases. This CDR3 is built from 16 residues. Germline V gene lookup returns CDR1 SNHLY and CDR2 FYNNEI. Germline trimming cut 6 bases from V and 0 bases from J; bases unmatched to any gene: 4. The CDR3 DNA reads TGTGCCAGCAGGCCACTAGCGGGGACGAACACCGGGGAGCTGTTTTTT. Amino acids: CASRPLAGTNTGELFF. The full variable domain, with the rest looked up from reference TRBV2 and TRBJ2-2, is EPEVTQTPSHQVTQMGQEVILRCVPISNHLYFYWYRQILGQKVEFLVSFYNNEISEKSEIFDDQFSVERPDGSNFTLKIRSTKLEDSAMYFCASRPLAGTNTGELFFGEGSRLTVL.

This chain joins TRBV5-4 and TRBJ2-7, with TRBD1 matching over 8 bases. The CDR3 spans 16 residues. Germline V gene data show CDR1 as SGHNT and CDR2 as YYREEE (reference sequence). V shed 4 bases, J shed 0 bases, and the junction held 9 bases outside the gene matches. CDR3 in DNA: TGTGCCAGCAGCGAGCTACAGGGGGTGATCTCCTACGAGCAGTACTTC. This translates into CASSELQGVISYEQYF. The full variable domain, rest sourced from reference TRBV5-4 and TRBJ2-7, is ETGVTQSPTHLIKTRGQQVTLRCSSQSGHNTVSWYQQALGQGPQFIFQYYREEENGRGNFPPRFSGLQFPNYSSELNVNALELDDSALYLCASSELQGVISYEQYFGPGTRLTVT.

This chain uses TRBV10-3 with TRBJ2-3; D not resolved. Germline lookup yields CDR1 ENHRY and CDR2 SYGVKD. This CDR3 comprises 13 residues. The V end lost 8 bases, the J end lost 0 bases, and 9 bases lay between the germline ends. The CDR3 DNA is TGTGCCATCTCCAAAGGCAGCACAGATACGCAGTATTTT. The encoded protein is CAISKGSTDTQYF.

This sequence joins TRBV27 and TRBJ2-7; D not resolved. This CDR3 is built from 14 residues. The V end lost 2 bases, the J end lost 3 bases, and 11 bases lay between the germline ends. Germline V gene sequence: CDR1 MNHEY, CDR2 SMNVEV (reference sequence). CDR3 sequence reads: CASSLNLQYYEQYF. In DNA form, the CDR3 reads TGTGCCAGCAGTTTAAATCTACAGTACTACGAGCAGTACTTC.

This rearrangement joins TRBV11-1 to TRBJ2-2; 7 bases agree with TRBD1. With V trimmed by 5 bases and J by 2 bases, 8 bases remained unmatched. CDR1 SGHAT and CDR2 FQDESV come from the germline V gene (reference sequence). The CDR3 length is 16 residues. DNA of the CDR3: TGTGCCAGCAGCCTTTACAGGGGTCGAAACACCGGGGAGCTGTTTTTT. Translating it yields CASSLYRGRNTGELFF.

The chain has TRBV4-3 and TRBJ2-5; D is perhaps TRBD1 (5 bases). The DNA matches TRBJ2-7 better at its end, which makes the J call doubtful. The germline V gene has CDR1 LGHNA and CDR2 YSLEER. This CDR3 comprises 15 residues. The CDR3 DNA is TGCGCCAGCAGCCAAACCCTTGGACAAATCTACGAGCAGTACTTC. Translated, it gives CASSQTLGQIYEQYF.

V gene TRBV27 combines with J gene TRBJ1-5, with a weak D call TRBD1 (5 bases). The germline V and J ends were trimmed by 2 bases and 0 bases, with 14 bases remaining between them. From germline, CDR1 is MNHEY and CDR2 SMNVEV (reference sequence). This CDR3 has 17 residues. CDR3 nucleotides: TGTGCCAGCAGTTTAAAACCTGACAGCTATAGCAATCAGCCCCAGCATTTT. The encoded protein is CASSLKPDSYSNQPQHF.

The chain couples TRBV30 to TRBJ1-1; D not resolved. From germline, CDR1 is GTSNPN and CDR2 SVGIG (reference sequence). The V gene lost 0 bases and the J gene lost 0 bases, with 20 bases spanning the gap. The CDR3 has 18 amino acids. The CDR3 DNA sequence: TGTGCCTGGAGTGTCTACCCCTTCTTTGAGGCCATGAACACTGAAGCTTTCTTT. As protein: CAWSVYPFFEAMNTEAFF.

In this sample, this clone turned up many times. V is TRBV6-1 and J is TRBJ2-7; D uncertain. Germline-derived CDR1 and CDR2 are MNHNS and SASEGT. The CDR3 covers 13 residues. V lost 6 bases and J lost 6, with 15 bases in between. The CDR3, as DNA: TGTGCCAGCAGGTCTCCCCCGGGTCGCGAGCAGTACTTC. Translating gives CASRSPPGREQYF.

V and J are TRBV5-1 and TRBJ1-6; D is possibly TRBD1 (6 bases). The V gene's germline CDR1 is SGHRS and CDR2 YFSETQ. CDR3 length equals 13 residues. V was pared by 4 bases and J by 7 bases, with 9 bases between. Here the CDR3 reads CASSTDSNSPLHF. DNA of the CDR3: TGCGCCAGCAGCACGGACAGCAATTCACCCCTCCACTTT.

In its sample, this clone was seen a few times. Other DNA sequences from this sample encode an identical CDR3 as well. The J gene is TRBJ2-7, the V gene TRBV15; D possibly corresponds to TRBD1 (6 bases). CDR3 length equals 13 residues. In germline, CDR1 is LNHNV, CDR2 YYDKDF (reference sequence). The V end lost 0 bases, the J end lost 7 bases, and 10 bases lay between the germline ends. CDR3 sequence: CATSRDRGREQYF. The CDR3 coding sequence is TGTGCCACCAGCAGAGACAGGGGTAGGGAGCAGTACTTC.

The chain couples TRBV5-8 to TRBJ2-1; perhaps TRBD1 as D (5 bases). Germline V lookup: CDR1 SGHTS, CDR2 YDEGEE. Trimming removed 10 bases from V and 6 bases from J, with 20 bases in between. The CDR3 is made up of 14 amino acids. This CDR3 reads CAQGRAGLVNEQFF. CDR3 DNA: TGTGCCCAGGGTCGGGCAGGTCTGGTCAATGAGCAGTTCTTC. Based on the CDR3 plus reference TRBV5-8 and TRBJ2-1, the full variable domain is EAGVTQSPTHLIKTRGQQATLRCSPISGHTSVYWYQQALGLGLQFLLWYDEGEERNRGNFPPRFSGRQFPNYSSELNVNALELEDSALYLCAQGRAGLVNEQFFGPGTRLTVL.

This chain connects TRBV11-2 to TRBJ2-7; D remains unclear. Germline assignment: CDR1 SGHAT and CDR2 FQNNGV. This CDR3 comprises 14 residues. Trimming removed 0 bases at V and 13 bases at J, with 19 bases between. The CDR3 DNA sequence: TGTGCCAGCAGCTTAGATCATAACACCCCCCCTCTTTACTTC. This gives the protein CASSLDHNTPPLYF.

The chain recombines TRBV9 with TRBJ2-1; TRBD2 matches at 13 bases. The ends lost 0 bases at V and 9 bases at J; junction bases unmatched: 3. The CDR3 loop spans 15 amino acids. The V gene's germline CDR1 is SGDLS and CDR2 YYNGEE. In DNA form, the CDR3 reads TGTGCCAGCAGCGTAGATGGACTAGCGGGAGTTGAGCAGTTCTTC. Its translation: CASSVDGLAGVEQFF.

This clone appeared a single time. The rearrangement uses TRBV7-8 and TRBJ2-7; no clear D gene. Germline loops: CDR1 SGHVS, CDR2 FQNEAQ. CDR3 size: 15 residues. V dropped 1 base and J dropped 2 bases, with 12 bases sitting between them. Here the CDR3 reads CASSLEGRLAYEQYF. DNA for the CDR3: TGTGCCAGCAGCTTAGAGGGCAGACTTGCCTACGAGCAGTACTTC.

This clone was detected a few times. This specimen includes other DNA sequences encoding the same CDR3. The chain recombines TRBV18 with TRBJ2-7; D remains ambiguous. The CDR3 has 13 residues. The germline V and J ends were trimmed by 0 bases and 1 base, with 4 bases remaining between them. Germline V CDR1 and CDR2: KGHSH, LQKENI. In DNA, the CDR3 is TGTGCCAGCTCACCACCAGCATCCTACGAGCAGTACTTC. It codes for CASSPPASYEQYF.

The rearrangement uses TRBV5-4 and TRBJ2-1; the match to TRBD1 covers 9 bases. Germline V gives CDR1 SGHNT, CDR2 YYREEE (reference sequence). The trim removed 4 bases at V and 5 bases at J, leaving 10 bases unmatched. This CDR3 has 16 amino acids. The CDR3 reads CASSTKQGAGNNEQFF. CDR3 coding DNA: TGTGCCAGCAGCACCAAACAGGGGGCAGGGAACAATGAGCAGTTCTTC.

V gene TRBV7-3 combines with J gene TRBJ2-1; the match to TRBD2 covers 8 bases. The CDR3 contains 15 residues. Germline lookup yields CDR1 SGHTA and CDR2 FQGTGA. V was clipped by 6 bases and J by 8 bases; unmatched bases: 12. Here the CDR3 reads CASSQGPRGGDEQFF. CDR3 in DNA: TGTGCCAGCAGTCAAGGGCCCCGGGGGGGCGATGAGCAGTTCTTC.

The chain links TRBV19 to TRBJ2-3; D possibly corresponds to TRBD2 (6 bases). The CDR3 runs 14 residues. Germline V gene data show CDR1 as LNHDA and CDR2 as SQIVND (reference sequence). The V end lost 7 bases, the J end lost 1 base, and 12 bases lay between the germline ends. CDR3 residues: CASNSGVGTDTQYF. CDR3 sequence (DNA): TGTGCCAGTAATAGCGGCGTCGGCACAGATACGCAGTATTTT.

V and J are TRBV7-2 and TRBJ2-7; D is unclear. Germline CDR1 SGHTA, CDR2 FQGNSA. This CDR3 is built from 14 residues. Trimming removed 2 bases from V and 4 bases from J, with 12 bases in between. CDR3 nucleotide sequence: TGTGCCAGCAGCTTATCCCCAATTCAGTACGAGCAGTACTTC. As protein: CASSLSPIQYEQYF.

The chain employs TRBV9 and TRBJ2-5; D is uncertain. Trimming removed 4 bases from V and 1 base from J, with 17 bases in between. There are 16 residues in the CDR3. Germline-derived CDR1 and CDR2 are SGDLS and YYNGEE. CDR3 sequence reads: CASSPPRASGQETQYF. Written as DNA, the CDR3 is TGTGCCAGCAGCCCCCCTCGGGCTAGTGGCCAAGAGACCCAGTACTTC.

The genes are TRBV5-1 and TRBJ2-1; TRBD1 might be the D (5 bases). The V end was cut by 3 bases, the J end by 0 bases, with 10 bases between. Germline lookup yields CDR1 SGHRS and CDR2 YFSETQ. The length of the CDR3 is 15 residues. The CDR3 DNA is TGCGCCAGCAGCTATGACAGCTACTCCTACAATGAGCAGTTCTTC. Amino acid sequence: CASSYDSYSYNEQFF. Variable domain in full (rest from reference TRBV5-1 and TRBJ2-1): KAGVTQTPRYLIKTRGQQVTLSCSPISGHRSVSWYQQTPGQGLQFLFEYFSETQRNKGNFPGRFSGRQFSNSRSEMNVSTLELGDSALYLCASSYDSYSYNEQFFGPGTRLTVL.

The chain links TRBV19 to TRBJ1-1; maybe TRBD1 (6 bases). The germline V gene has CDR1 LNHDA and CDR2 SQIVND (reference sequence). Between the trimmed V and J ends, which lost 3 bases and 1 base, there was a span of 12 bases. This CDR3 is 15 amino acids long. The CDR3 region is CASSMQGRPNTEAFF. In DNA form, the CDR3 reads TGTGCCAGTAGTATGCAGGGGAGGCCGAACACTGAAGCTTTCTTT. The full variable domain, with the rest looked up from reference TRBV19 and TRBJ1-1, is DGGITQSPKYLFRKEGQNVTLSCEQNLNHDAMYWYRQDPGQGLRLIYYSQIVNDFQKGDIAEGYSVSREKKESFPLTVTSAQKNPTAFYLCASSMQGRPNTEAFFGQGTRLTVV.

This sequence joins TRBV5-4 and TRBJ2-3; TRBD2 might be the D (5 bases). Trimming removed 0 bases from V and 5 bases from J, with 16 bases in between. This CDR3 contains 16 residues. Looked up from germline, CDR1 is SGHNT and CDR2 is YYREEE (reference sequence). The DNA of the CDR3 is TGTGCCAGCAGCTTGGAGATAGACAAAGCGGAAGATACGCAGTATTTT. This encodes CASSLEIDKAEDTQYF. Full variable domain (rest looked up from reference TRBV5-4 and TRBJ2-3): ETGVTQSPTHLIKTRGQQVTLRCSSQSGHNTVSWYQQALGQGPQFIFQYYREEENGRGNFPPRFSGLQFPNYSSELNVNALELDDSALYLCASSLEIDKAEDTQYFGPGTRLTVL.

The CDR3 reads CASSPWDISSYNEQFF. The CDR3 nucleotides are TGTGCCAGCAGCCCCTGGGACATCAGCTCCTACAATGAGCAGTTCTTC. The chain joins TRBV7-2 to TRBJ2-1; a weak D match, TRBD1 (6 bases). Germline values: CDR1 SGHTA, CDR2 FQGNSA. The V and J ends lost 5 bases and 0 bases respectively, with 14 bases between them. The CDR3 loop spans 16 amino acids.

The V and J genes are TRBV7-8 and TRBJ2-5; no reliable D call. Trimming shortened V by 4 bases and J by 1 base, and 4 bases separated the two germline ends. Germline V gives CDR1 SGHVS, CDR2 FQNEAQ. The CDR3 runs 12 residues. The CDR3 is CASSSSQETQYF. In nucleotides, the CDR3 is TGTGCCAGCAGCTCGAGCCAAGAGACCCAGTACTTC.

The chain uses TRBV11-2 and TRBJ1-1; unclear D gene. The germline V and J ends were trimmed by 0 bases and 0 bases, with 14 bases remaining between them. The germline V gene has CDR1 SGHAT and CDR2 FQNNGV. CDR3 length: 17 residues. The CDR3 DNA is TGTGCCAGCAGCTTAGATGGGGTCGGCCAGGTGAACACTGAAGCTTTCTTT. This encodes CASSLDGVGQVNTEAFF.

The table lists this clone with a count of one. V is TRBV7-7 and J is TRBJ2-6; 9 bases align to TRBD1. The J segment lost 0 bases and the V segment lost 4 bases, leaving 1 base of the junction unmatched. The CDR3 consists of 16 residues. Germline CDR1 SSHAT, CDR2 FNYEAQ (reference sequence). The CDR3: CASSWDRDSGANVLTF. The CDR3 DNA follows: TGTGCCAGCAGCTGGGACAGGGACTCTGGGGCCAACGTCCTGACTTTC.